This TCR beta chain is drawn from a study of cytomegalovirus exposure and HLA in healthy donors. With 3 bases removed from V and 4 bases from J, the gap between germline ends came to 13 bases. CDR1 and CDR2 from the germline V gene are MGHDK and SYGVNS. CDR3 length: 15 amino acids. This PCR relied on a set of 60 Vbeta primers and 13 Jbeta primers. The data were produced by immunoSEQ multiplex PCR, yet TCRdb's version contains in-frame clones alone and is incomplete. The sample includes about 89,000 clones, around 64% of them seen just once. The table lists this clone with a count of one. The sequenced sample consisted of PBMCs. V is TRBV25-1 and J is TRBJ1-3, with a weak D call TRBD1 (6 bases). This clonotype originated in a human donor in good health. The CDR3 loop is CASSDGGGPGNTIYF. DNA of the CDR3: TGTGCCAGCAGTGATGGCGGGGGGCCGGGAAACACCATATATTTT.